This T cell receptor (beta chain) was observed in a study of beta chain features in type 1 diabetes. Staining for CD45RO/CCR7/CD25/CD127/CD95/CD27 allowed sorting of CD4+ naive, central memory, regulatory and stem cell-like memory cells. Expressed TCRB transcripts were sequenced after all isolated RNA was converted to cDNA. This table comes from immunoSEQ multiplex PCR, and its TCRdb copy is limited to in-frame clones, with some not included. The table records fewer than 350,000 clones, roughly 8% of them present only once. V lost 2 bases and J lost 1, with 5 bases in between. This CDR3 has 13 amino acids. Looked up from germline, CDR1 is SEHNR and CDR2 is FQNEAQ (reference sequence).

The sequenced sample was central memory CD4+ T cells from blood. This clonotype originated in a young woman in good health. V gene TRBV7-9 combines with J gene TRBJ1-1; no clear D. The CDR3 loop reads CASSLTANTEAFF. The CDR3 coding sequence is TGTGCCAGCAGCTTAACAGCGAACACTGAAGCTTTCTTT.